This T cell receptor beta chain was captured in a study of human T cells and chemical hapten exposure. Broader study findings: Against controls, expanded TCRs gave rise to significantly more large CDR3 similarity clusters. Sensitizing with DPC caused no change in TCRs above 1 in 1000 frequency.

V was shortened by 6 bases and J by 4 bases, with 24 bases between the two germline ends. CDR1 is SQVTM and CDR2 is ANQGSEA in the germline V gene. There are 16 residues in the CDR3. Turning to this clonotype: The antigen is undetermined.

Time point reported: patch test 2, 6 weeks after DPC sensitization. Treatment indicated: therapeutic diphenylcyclopropenone sensitization with weekly scalp DPC. In TCRdb, the RACE reads were re-called with MiXCR into one record per CDR3 protein. The top ten clones hold approximately 5.4% of a sample with 350,000 to 400,000 distinct CDR3 sequences, nearly 6.5% of them seen once. This TCR came from a woman between 18 and 29 years old with alopecia areata. Some clones in this sample may be carry-over from other donors' samples. The chain is built from TRBV29-1 and TRBJ2-5; D uncertain. Sequencing used whole blood, obtained in connection with sensitization to the hapten diphenylcyclopropenone (DPC). The CDR3 loop is CSVRGTRDGDGETQYF. The CDR3 nucleotides read TGCAGCGTCCGAGGAACCCGCGACGGCGACGGAGAGACCCAGTACTTC.